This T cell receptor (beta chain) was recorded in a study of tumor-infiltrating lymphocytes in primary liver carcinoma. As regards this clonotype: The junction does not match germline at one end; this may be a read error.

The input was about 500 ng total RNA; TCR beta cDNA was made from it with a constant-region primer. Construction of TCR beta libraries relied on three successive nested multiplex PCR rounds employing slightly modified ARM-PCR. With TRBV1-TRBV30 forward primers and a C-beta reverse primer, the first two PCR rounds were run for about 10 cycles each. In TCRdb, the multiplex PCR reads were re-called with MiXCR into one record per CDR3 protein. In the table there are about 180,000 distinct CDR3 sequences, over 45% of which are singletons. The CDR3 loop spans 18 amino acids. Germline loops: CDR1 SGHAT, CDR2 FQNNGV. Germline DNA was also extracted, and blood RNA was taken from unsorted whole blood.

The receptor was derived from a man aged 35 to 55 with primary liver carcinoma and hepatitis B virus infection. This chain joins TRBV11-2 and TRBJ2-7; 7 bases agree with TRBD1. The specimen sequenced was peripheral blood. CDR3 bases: TGCGCCAGCAGCCTCTCTCCCCTAGACAGGGACCGGCCCGGGGAGCAGTACTTC. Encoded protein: CASSLSPLDRDRPGEQYF.